This T cell receptor beta chain was documented in a study of CD8+CD57+ T cells in acquired aplastic anemia. The overall study: The sorted CD4+ and CD8+ cells yielded an average roughly 3 ug of DNA.

Profiling of TCR beta VDJ combinations and CDR3 sequences used genomic DNA as template. TCRdb recomputed calls from the reads with MiXCR, one row per CDR3 protein. This repertoire shows about 290,000 distinct CDR3 sequences, roughly 61% found once; its top ten account for around 1.2%. V was pared by 7 bases and J by 1 base, with 5 bases of the junction left unmatched. Germline loops: CDR1 SQVTM, CDR2 ANQGSEA. The CDR3 contains 14 residues. For this clonotype: Its antigen is currently unknown.

Patients who underwent sequencing had shown CD8+CD57+ cell expansion by flow cytometry. Patients uniformly had severe acquired aplastic anemia. Study results and limitations: The number of CD8+ CDR3 sequences shared by patients and controls was approximately 28.

The TCR sequence derives from a human donor with aplastic anemia. J is TRBJ2-5 and V is TRBV29-1; 11 bases align to TRBD2. Sequencing was carried out using sorted CD4+, CD8+, or CD8+CD57+ T cells (not recorded which) from PBMCs. The chain's CDR3 is CSGALAGAQETQYF. CDR3 sequence (DNA): TGCAGCGGTGCACTAGCGGGGGCCCAAGAGACCCAGTACTTC.